This TCR beta chain was sequenced in a study of blood T cell repertoires in COVID-19. In the study overall: Samples representing acute and convalescent COVID-19 were sourced from the United States, Italy and Spain. The cDNA or gDNA used as material had been derived from T cells, B-cell-depleted T cells, or PBMCs.

Method: immunoSEQ multiplex PCR; TCRdb's copy keeps in-frame clones and lacks some. This sample has about 99,000 clones, with 90% to 95% found just once. This CDR3 comprises 14 residues. Germline CDR1 is LNHDA and CDR2 is SQIVND (reference sequence). V dropped 5 bases and J dropped 8; count of bases not matched to a gene: 9. The clonotype was recovered from a human donor in a cohort sampled during active COVID-19. V gene TRBV19 combines with J gene TRBJ1-5; 7 positions match TRBD1. Input material: peripheral blood. The CDR3: CASSVGQLPKPQHF. CDR3 coding DNA: TGTGCCAGTAGTGTGGGACAGCTACCAAAGCCCCAGCATTTT. Filled out from reference TRBV19 and TRBJ1-5, the complete variable domain reads DGGITQSPKYLFRKEGQNVTLSCEQNLNHDAMYWYRQDPGQGLRLIYYSQIVNDFQKGDIAEGYSVSREKKESFPLTVTSAQKNPTAFYLCASSVGQLPKPQHFGDGTRLSIL.